This entry describes one T cell receptor (beta chain). The data were produced by immunoSEQ multiplex PCR, yet TCRdb's version contains in-frame clones alone and is incomplete. The table has about 38,000 clones, around 87% seen once. The germline CDR1 and CDR2 sequences are SGDLS and YYNGEE. The CDR3 loop spans 16 amino acids. V lost 4 bases to trimming and J lost 5 bases; unmatched junction nucleotides: 13. The data were taken from a study of T cell changes during pregnancy in multiple sclerosis. The rearrangement joins TRBV9 to TRBJ2-5, with 8 bases that match TRBD1. The sequence derives from a female donor with multiple sclerosis, enrolled in a pregnancy study. This specimen was CD4+ T cells from peripheral blood mononuclear cells, taken in the second trimester of pregnancy. Written as DNA, the CDR3 is TGTGCCAGCAGCAAAAGGGGCGCAGGGGGCGAGGAGACCCAGTACTTC. It codes for CASSKRGAGGEETQYF.